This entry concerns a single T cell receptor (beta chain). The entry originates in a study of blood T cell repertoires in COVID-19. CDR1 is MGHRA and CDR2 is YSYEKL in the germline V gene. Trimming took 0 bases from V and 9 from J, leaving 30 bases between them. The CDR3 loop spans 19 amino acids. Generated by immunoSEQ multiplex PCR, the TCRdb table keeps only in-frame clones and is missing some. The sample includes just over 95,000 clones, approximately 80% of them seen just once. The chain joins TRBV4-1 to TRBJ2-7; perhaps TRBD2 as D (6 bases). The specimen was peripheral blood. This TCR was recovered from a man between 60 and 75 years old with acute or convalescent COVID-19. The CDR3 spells CASSQDLVRAGLLRRGQYF. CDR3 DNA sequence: TGCGCCAGCAGCCAAGATCTGGTGCGGGCGGGACTCCTACGTCGAGGGCAGTACTTC.